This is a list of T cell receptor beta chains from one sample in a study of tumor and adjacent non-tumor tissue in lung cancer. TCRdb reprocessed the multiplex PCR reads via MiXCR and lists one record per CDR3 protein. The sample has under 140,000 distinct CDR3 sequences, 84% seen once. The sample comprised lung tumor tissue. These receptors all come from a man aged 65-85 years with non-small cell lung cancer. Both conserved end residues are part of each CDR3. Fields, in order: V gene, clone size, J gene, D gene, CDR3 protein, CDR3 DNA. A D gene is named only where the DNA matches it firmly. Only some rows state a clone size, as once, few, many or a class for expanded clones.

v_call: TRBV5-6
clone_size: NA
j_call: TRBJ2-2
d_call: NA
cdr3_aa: CASSFIYTIGELFF
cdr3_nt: TGTGCCAGCAGCTTTATATACACCATCGGGGAGCTCTTTTTT

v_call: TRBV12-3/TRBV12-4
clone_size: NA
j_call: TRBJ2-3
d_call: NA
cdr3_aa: CASQETVGDTQYF
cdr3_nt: TGTGCCAGCCAGGAAACCGTTGGGGATACGCAGTATTTT

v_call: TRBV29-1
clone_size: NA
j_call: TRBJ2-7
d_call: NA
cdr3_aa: CSVERAGSTYDQYF
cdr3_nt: TGCAGCGTTGAAAGGGCGGGATCAACCTACGATCAGTACTTC

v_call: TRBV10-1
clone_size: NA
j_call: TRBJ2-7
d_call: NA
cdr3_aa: CASSESGVYGQCF
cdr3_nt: TGCGCCAGCAGTGAGTCGGGGGTCTACGGGCAGTGTTTC

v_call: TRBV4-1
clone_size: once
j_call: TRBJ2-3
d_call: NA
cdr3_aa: CASSQAVSTDMQYF
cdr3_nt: TGCGCCAGCAGCCAAGCTGTCTCTACAGATATGCAATATTTT

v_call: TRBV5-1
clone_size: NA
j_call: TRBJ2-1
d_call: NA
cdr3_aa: CANSLGGASYNEQFF
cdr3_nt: TGCGCCAATAGCTTGGGGGGGGCCTCCTACAATGAGCAGTTCTTC

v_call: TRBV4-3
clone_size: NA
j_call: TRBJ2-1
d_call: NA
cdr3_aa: CASIQDPVGAEHNEQFF
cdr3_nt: TGCGCCAGCATCCAAGACCCAGTGGGAGCTGAACACAACGAGCAGTTCTTC

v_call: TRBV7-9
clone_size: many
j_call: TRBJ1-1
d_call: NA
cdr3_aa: CASGRSPGTEAFF
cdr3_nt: TGTGCCAGTGGGAGGTCCCCGGGCACTGAAGCTTTCTTT

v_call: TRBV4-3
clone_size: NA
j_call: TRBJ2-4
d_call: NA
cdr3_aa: CPSSPKTDFKNIEYF
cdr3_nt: TGCCCCAGCAGCCCAAAGACGGATTTCAAAAACATTGAGTACTTC

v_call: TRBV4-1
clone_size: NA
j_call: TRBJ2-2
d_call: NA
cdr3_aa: CASSREGGATYTRELFF
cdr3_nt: TGCGCCAGCAGCCGAGAGGGGGGGGCTACGTACACCAGGGAGCTGTTTTTT

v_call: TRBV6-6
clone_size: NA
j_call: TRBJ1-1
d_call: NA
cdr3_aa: CASSAGLLITEAFF
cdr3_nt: TGTGCCAGCTCTGCCGGATTATTGATCACTGAAGCTTTCTTT

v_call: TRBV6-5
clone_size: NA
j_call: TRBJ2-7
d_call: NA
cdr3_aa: CAGSFSWAGSEHYF
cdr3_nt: TGTGCAGGCAGTTTCTCTTGGGCAGGATCCGAGCATTACTTC

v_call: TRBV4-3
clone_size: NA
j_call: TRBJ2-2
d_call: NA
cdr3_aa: CASSQEWNGVIGELFF
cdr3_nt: TGCGCCAGCAGCCAAGAGTGGAACGGGGTCATCGGGGAGCTGTTTTTT

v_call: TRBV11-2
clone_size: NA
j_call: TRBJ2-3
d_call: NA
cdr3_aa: CASSLQGFSATQYF
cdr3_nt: TGTGCCAGCAGCTTGCAGGGATTCTCAGCTACGCAGTATTTT

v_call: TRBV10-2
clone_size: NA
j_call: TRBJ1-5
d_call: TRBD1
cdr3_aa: CARKTDRGGNTQHQHF
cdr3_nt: TGCGCCAGGAAAACCGACAGGGGTGGTAACACTCAGCACCAGCATTTT

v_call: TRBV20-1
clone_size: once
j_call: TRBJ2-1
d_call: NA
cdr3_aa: CSAPPLGDEPFF
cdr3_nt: TGCAGTGCTCCTCCCCTAGGAGATGAGCCGTTCTTC

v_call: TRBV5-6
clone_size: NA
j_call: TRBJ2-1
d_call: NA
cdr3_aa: CTSSPWRGNYNEQFF
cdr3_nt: TGTACCAGCAGCCCGTGGCGTGGGAACTACAATGAGCAGTTCTTC

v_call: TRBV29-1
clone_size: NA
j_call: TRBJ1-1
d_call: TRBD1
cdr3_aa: CSVGTGVTEAFF
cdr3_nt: TGCAGCGTAGGGACAGGGGTTACTGAAGCTTTCTTT